The next 12 T cell receptor beta chains were all read from a single sample in a study of technical replicates of blood from several donors. Libraries were prepared by immunoSEQ multiplex PCR; TCRdb keeps only in-frame clonotypes and omits some of them. This sample has about 97,000 clones, with around 96% found just once. The sequenced material came from T cells isolated from PBMCs. These receptor sequences come from a human donor in good health.

The count of this clone is one. The V gene is TRBV6-6, the J gene TRBJ1-2; TRBD1 matches at 9 bases. Germline CDR1 and CDR2: MNHNY and SVGAGI (reference sequence). CDR3 length: 14 residues. V lost 5 bases and J lost 5; bases outside the gene matches: 6. CDR3 amino acids: CASSPAGQGYGYTF. CDR3 in DNA: TGTGCCAGCAGTCCCGCGGGACAGGGATATGGCTACACCTTC.

CDR3 residues: CASSHPRGVGELFF. The DNA of the CDR3 is TGCGCCAGCAGCCACCCCCGGGGGGTCGGGGAGCTGTTTTTT. V gene TRBV4-1 combines with J gene TRBJ2-2, with TRBD2 matching 7 bases. Germline V gene lookup returns CDR1 MGHRA and CDR2 YSYEKL. The CDR3 loop spans 14 amino acids. J was trimmed by 7 bases and V by 3 bases; bases with no gene match: 5.

The genes are TRBV30 and TRBJ1-2; tentative D call: TRBD1 (5 bases). V was pared by 3 bases and J by 4 bases, with 15 bases between. This CDR3 has 14 residues. Germline loops: CDR1 GTSNPN, CDR2 SVGIG (reference sequence). In nucleotides, the CDR3 is TGTGCCTGGAGCCGAGGACGGGGGATCTATGGCTACACCTTC. Protein product: CAWSRGRGIYGYTF.

The rearrangement joins TRBV5-5 to TRBJ2-1, with 9 positions matching TRBD1. With 3 bases clipped from V and 4 bases from J, the junction kept 11 bases outside the gene matches. CDR3 length: 17 residues. Germline assignment: CDR1 SGHKS and CDR2 YYEKEE (reference sequence). In nucleotides, the CDR3 is TGTGCCAGCAGCTCGCTCCTAGGGACAGGGTCTTACAATGAGCAGTTCTTC. Translated: CASSSLLGTGSYNEQFF.

CDR3: CASSPPRTSGKNEQFF. The DNA of the CDR3 is TGTGCCAGCTCACCGCCTAGGACTAGCGGGAAAAATGAGCAGTTCTTC. The chain combines TRBV18 with TRBJ2-1, with 12 bases identical to TRBD2. V shed 3 bases and J 7 bases; nucleotides not matched to a gene: 7. CDR1 and CDR2 (germline): KGHSH, LQKENI. The length of the CDR3 is 16 residues.

The chain is built from TRBV28 and TRBJ2-1; the D is unclear. Germline loops: CDR1 MDHEN, CDR2 SYDVKM. The CDR3 contains 14 residues. Between the trimmed V and J ends, which lost 3 bases and 6 bases, there was a span of 12 bases. The CDR3 region is CASSLGQDPNEQFF. Here the CDR3 DNA reads TGTGCCAGCAGTTTGGGCCAGGATCCCAATGAGCAGTTCTTC.

The chain links TRBV5-1 to TRBJ2-1; 7 bases are a match to TRBD2. V shed 0 bases, J shed 4 bases, and the junction held 4 bases outside the gene matches. The CDR3 consists of 15 residues. Germline V lookup: CDR1 SGHRS, CDR2 YFSETQ. CDR3: CASSLVQGLYNEQFF. The DNA for the CDR3 is TGCGCCAGCAGCTTGGTCCAGGGACTATACAATGAGCAGTTCTTC.

V gene TRBV27 combines with J gene TRBJ1-5, with 7 bases identical to TRBD1. The length of the CDR3 is 15 residues. Germline values: CDR1 MNHEY, CDR2 SMNVEV (reference sequence). V gave up 5 bases and J gave up 2 bases; unmatched junction bases: 6. In nucleotides, the CDR3 is TGTGCCAGCAGTAAGACAGGGTTTGGCAATCAGCCCCAGCATTTT. Protein: CASSKTGFGNQPQHF.

The chain carries TRBV6-5 and TRBJ1-2; no definite D call. Looked up from germline, CDR1 is MNHEY and CDR2 is SVGAGI. V lost 4 bases and J lost 5, with 8 bases in between. The CDR3 has 12 residues. CDR3 in DNA: TGTGCCAGCAGTTCGACACCATATGGCTACACCTTC. This gives the protein CASSSTPYGYTF.

The chain is built from TRBV6-5 and TRBJ2-5; no firm D call. The CDR3 has 14 residues. V gave up 0 bases and J gave up 0 bases, with 5 bases separating them. Germline-derived CDR1 and CDR2 are MNHEY and SVGAGI. The CDR3 reads CASSYSENQETQYF. The CDR3 region has the DNA TGTGCCAGCAGTTACTCTGAGAACCAAGAGACCCAGTACTTC.

The chain couples TRBV9 to TRBJ1-6, with TRBD1 identical over 8 bases. Germline V gene sequence: CDR1 SGDLS, CDR2 YYNGEE. CDR3 size: 15 residues. V lost 4 bases, J lost 10 bases, and 10 bases stayed unmatched. The CDR3 DNA follows: TGTGCCAGCAGCATCGGACAGGGAGGTTACTCACCCCTCCACTTT. It translates to CASSIGQGGYSPLHF.

This sequence joins TRBV18 and TRBJ1-1; D is unclear. Trimming stripped 1 base from V and 4 bases from J, with 7 bases between. The CDR3 is 13 residues long. Germline lookup yields CDR1 KGHSH and CDR2 LQKENI. As DNA, the CDR3 is TGTGCCAGCTCACCACGAGGGTTCACTGAAGCTTTCTTT. Translated: CASSPRGFTEAFF.